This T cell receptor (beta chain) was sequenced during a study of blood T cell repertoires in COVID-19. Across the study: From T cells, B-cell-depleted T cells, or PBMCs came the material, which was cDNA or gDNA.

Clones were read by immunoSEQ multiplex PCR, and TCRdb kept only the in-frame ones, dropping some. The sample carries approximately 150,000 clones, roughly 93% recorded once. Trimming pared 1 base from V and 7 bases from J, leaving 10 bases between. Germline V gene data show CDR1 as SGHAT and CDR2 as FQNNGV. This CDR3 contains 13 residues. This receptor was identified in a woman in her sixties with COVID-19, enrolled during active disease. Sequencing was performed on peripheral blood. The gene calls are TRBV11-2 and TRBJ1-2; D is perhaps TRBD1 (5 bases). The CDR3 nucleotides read TGTGCCAGCAGCTTAGCAGGGTCGTCTGGCTACACCTTC. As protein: CASSLAGSSGYTF.